Included here is one T cell receptor (beta chain) sequence, with context. Its antigen is undetermined. This CDR3 contains 16 residues. Germline V lookup: CDR1 SGHVT, CDR2 SQSDAQ. Trimming cost V 5 bases and J 10 bases, with 21 bases left between them. The sample comes from a study of T cell repertoires in cytomegalovirus infection. TCRdb called the reads again in MiXCR, with one record for every CDR3 protein. This sample carries about 770,000 distinct CDR3 sequences, 25% to 35% of them seen once, and the ten largest clones take around 13%. The sequences come from cultured CD8+ T cells from PBMCs, collected from culture after CMV antigen stimulation. The chain couples TRBV7-4 to TRBJ1-6; D possibly corresponds to TRBD1 (6 bases). The sequence was collected from a human donor in good health (CMV status not recorded). Some clones in this sample may be carry-over from other donors' samples. The CDR3 is CASSGGATVDGSPLHF. The CDR3 DNA sequence: TGTGCCAGCAGCGGGGGGGCCACGGTAGACGGGTCACCCCTCCACTTT.